The 11 T cell receptor beta chains below come from one sample, sequenced in a study of human T cells and chemical hapten exposure. As to time point: pre-sensitization, week 0. Treatment indicated: therapeutic diphenylcyclopropenone sensitization with weekly scalp DPC. Using its own MiXCR run on the RACE reads, TCRdb lists one record per CDR3 protein. The profile shows around 100,000 distinct CDR3 sequences, less than 14% of them singletons. Sequences were derived from whole blood, sampled in connection with sensitization to the hapten diphenylcyclopropenone (DPC). Receptors were obtained from a woman in her fifties or sixties with alopecia areata. Some clones in this sample may be carry-over from other donors' samples.

This clonotype was counted at least ten times. The chain links TRBV7-3 to TRBJ2-2; D not certain. Trimming pared 2 bases from V and 5 bases from J, leaving 6 bases between. This CDR3 is built from 13 residues. Per the germline V gene, CDR1 is SGHTA and CDR2 is FQGTGA. The CDR3 DNA reads TGTGCCAGCAGCTTAGTTCTTACCGGGGAGCTGTTTTTT. Amino acids: CASSLVLTGELFF.

This clonotype was seen ten or more times. V is TRBV7-9 and J is TRBJ1-5; TRBD1 is a possible D gene (6 bases). Germline CDR1 and CDR2: SEHNR and FQNEAQ (reference sequence). The V and J ends lost 1 base and 11 bases respectively, with 9 bases between them. This CDR3 is 12 amino acids long. The CDR3 sequence: CASSLETGSQHF. The CDR3 coding sequence is TGTGCCAGCAGCTTAGAAACAGGGTCCCAGCATTTT.

This clonotype showed up just a few times. The chain is built from TRBV5-1 and TRBJ2-7; perhaps TRBD2 as D (5 bases). Per germline, CDR1 SGHRS and CDR2 YFSETQ. V shed 4 bases and J shed 4 bases, with 12 bases lying between them. The CDR3 spans 13 residues. DNA of the CDR3: TGCGCCAGCAGCAAGCGGCCTTCGTACGAGCAGTACTTC. It encodes CASSKRPSYEQYF.

The chain is built from TRBV30 and TRBJ1-4, with a weak D call TRBD1 (5 bases). The CDR3 contains 13 residues. Trimming took 1 base from V and 8 from J, leaving 11 bases between them. From germline, CDR1 is GTSNPN and CDR2 SVGIG (reference sequence). CDR3 DNA sequence: TGTGCCTGGAGTGGCAGGGACGGCGAAAAACTGTTTTTT. Its translation: CAWSGRDGEKLFF.

On this clonotype itself: This clone may be a read error of a much larger clone one base away. CDR3 coding DNA: TGTGCCAGCAGCCCGCGGATTGAACAGACAACTAGCAATCAGCCCCAGCATTTT. As protein: CASSPRIEQTTSNQPQHF. The V call is TRBV7-2, the J call TRBJ1-5; D not certain. V was trimmed by 5 bases and J by 0 bases, leaving 20 bases between them. Germline V gene lookup returns CDR1 SGHTA and CDR2 FQGNSA. This CDR3 region has 18 residues.

There are many counts of this clonotype. This rearrangement joins TRBV10-1 to TRBJ1-3, with D unresolved. Trimming took 3 bases from V and 2 from J, leaving 8 bases between them. The germline V gene has CDR1 WNHNN and CDR2 SYGVQD (reference sequence). The CDR3 runs to 14 residues. CDR3 bases: TGCGCCAGCAGTGAAGATATGACTGGAAACACCATATATTTT. Protein sequence: CASSEDMTGNTIYF.

Ten or more counts support this clonotype. The chain carries TRBV3-1 and TRBJ2-2, with D unclear. Germline loops: CDR1 LGHDT, CDR2 YNNKEL (reference sequence). The CDR3 has 16 amino acids. The germline V and J ends were trimmed by 1 base and 0 bases, with 9 bases remaining between them. CDR3 region: CASSQGHGANTGELFF. As DNA, the CDR3 is TGTGCCAGCAGCCAAGGACATGGAGCGAACACCGGGGAGCTGTTTTTT. The full variable domain, rest sourced from reference TRBV3-1 and TRBJ2-2, is DTAVSQTPKYLVTQMGNDKSIKCEQNLGHDTMYWYKQDSKKFLKIMFSYNNKELIINETVPNRFSPKSPDKAHLNLHINSLELGDSAVYFCASSQGHGANTGELFFGEGSRLTVL.

In regard to this clonotype: This may come from a read error, since a much larger clone is one base off. This sequence joins TRBV6-6 and TRBJ1-2; TRBD1 is a possible D gene (5 bases). The ends were cut back, 7 bases at V and 2 bases at J, with 14 bases in the middle. The CDR3 has 14 residues. Germline V gene lookup returns CDR1 MNHNY and CDR2 SVGAGI (reference sequence). The CDR3 reads CASMETASNYGYTF. Written as DNA, the CDR3 is TGTGCCAGCATGGAGACAGCTTCGAACTATGGCTACACCTTC.

This clonotype was seen at least ten times. The chain carries TRBV10-3 and TRBJ2-7; 7 nucleotides align to TRBD1. The CDR3 has 15 residues. The J segment lost 3 bases and the V segment lost 4 bases, leaving 9 bases of the junction unmatched. Germline values: CDR1 ENHRY, CDR2 SYGVKD. CDR3 sequence reads: CAISATTGVNYEQYF. In DNA form, the CDR3 reads TGTGCCATCAGTGCCACAACAGGGGTCAACTACGAGCAGTACTTC.

This clonotype was recorded a few times. CDR3 loop: CASRGDTDTQYF. CDR3 nucleotide sequence: TGTGCCAGCAGGGGTGACACAGATACGCAGTATTTT. This rearrangement joins TRBV9 to TRBJ2-3; D remains ambiguous. Trimming removed 5 bases from V and 2 bases from J, with 6 bases in between. The CDR3 loop spans 12 amino acids. Germline values: CDR1 SGDLS, CDR2 YYNGEE. Together with reference TRBV9 and TRBJ2-3, the CDR3 gives the full variable domain: DSGVTQTPKHLITATGQRVTLRCSPRSGDLSVYWYQQSLDQGLQFLIQYYNGEERAKGNILERFSAQQFPDLHSELNLSSLELGDSALYFCASRGDTDTQYFGPGTRLTVL.

The chain carries TRBV30 and TRBJ1-2; D is possibly TRBD1 (5 bases). V lost 0 bases, J lost 8 bases, and 16 bases lay in between. The length of the CDR3 is 14 residues. Germline-derived CDR1 and CDR2 are GTSNPN and SVGIG (reference sequence). This CDR3 is CAWSVSTGSMGYTF. The CDR3 nucleotides read TGTGCCTGGAGTGTGTCTACAGGCTCTATGGGCTACACCTTC.